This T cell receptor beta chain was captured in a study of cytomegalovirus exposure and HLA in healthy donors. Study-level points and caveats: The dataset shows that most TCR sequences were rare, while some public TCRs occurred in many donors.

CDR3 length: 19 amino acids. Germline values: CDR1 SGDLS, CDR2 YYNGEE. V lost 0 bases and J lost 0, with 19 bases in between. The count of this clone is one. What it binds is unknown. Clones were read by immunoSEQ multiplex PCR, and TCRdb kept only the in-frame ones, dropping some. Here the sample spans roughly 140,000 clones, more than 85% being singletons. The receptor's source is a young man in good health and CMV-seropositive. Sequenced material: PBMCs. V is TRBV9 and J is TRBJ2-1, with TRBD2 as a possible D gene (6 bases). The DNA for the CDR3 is TGTGCCAGCAGCGTAGCGAGGGGAGCGGGTATTAGCTCCTACAATGAGCAGTTCTTC. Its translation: CASSVARGAGISSYNEQFF.